The rows below give T cell receptor beta chains drawn from one sample of a study of shared clonotypes between healthy human individuals. Method: immunoSEQ multiplex PCR; TCRdb's copy keeps in-frame clones and lacks some. The sample gives some 2.1 million clones, about 95% of which show up once; 0.1% to 0.15% is in the top ten. The sequenced material came from naive CD4+ T cells sorted from blood. The receptors originated from a man aged 18 to 30 in good health. Each CDR3 is given with its conserved first and last residue. A D gene is named only where the DNA matches it firmly. Size values are once, few and many counts, or a class for expanded clones, and some rows have none.

j_call v_call d_call clone_size cdr3_aa cdr3_nt
TRBJ2-7 TRBV4-3 - - CASSQAALPDF TGCGCCAGCAGCCAAGCTGCCCTGCCGGACTTC
TRBJ1-4 TRBV30 - - CAWSVKGVPEKLFF TGTGCCTGGAGTGTAAAGGGGGTTCCTGAAAAACTGTTTTTT
TRBJ1-2 TRBV30 - - CAWSGPSYGYTF TGTGCCTGGAGTGGCCCGAGCTATGGCTACACCTTC
TRBJ2-7 TRBV2 - - CASTGDRKTYEQYF TGTGCCAGCACGGGGGATAGAAAAACCTACGAGCAGTACTTC
TRBJ1-5 TRBV7-2 - - CASSLSLESRQPQHF TGTGCCAGCAGCTTAAGTCTCGAGAGTCGTCAGCCCCAGCATTTT
TRBJ2-5 TRBV28 - - CASSLGAGPQETQYF TGTGCCAGCAGTTTAGGGGCGGGGCCCCAAGAGACCCAGTACTTC
TRBJ2-2 TRBV7-2 TRBD2 - CASSHKVLAGVSNTGELFF TGTGCCAGCAGCCATAAGGTGCTAGCGGGAGTCTCGAACACCGGGGAGCTGTTTTTT
TRBJ2-1 TRBV7-9 - - CASSLWLSSYNEQFF TGTGCCAGCAGCTTATGGTTAAGCTCCTACAATGAGCAGTTCTTC
TRBJ1-1 TRBV18 TRBD1 - CASSPMGQGNTEAFF TGTGCCAGCTCACCTATGGGACAGGGGAACACTGAAGCTTTCTTT
TRBJ2-5 TRBV2 TRBD2 - CASRSGGLETQYF TGTGCCAGCAGATCGGGGGGGTTAGAGACCCAGTACTTC
TRBJ2-5 TRBV18 TRBD1 - CASSRLDRAGETQYF TGTGCCAGCTCTCGCCTAGACAGGGCGGGAGAGACCCAGTACTTC
TRBJ2-3 TRBV7-2 - - CASSLVGGRGTDTQYF TGTGCCAGCAGCTTAGTAGGGGGGCGGGGCACAGATACGCAGTATTTT
TRBJ1-5 TRBV6-5 TRBD1 - CASSQDRGDQPQHF TGTGCCAGCAGTCAGGACAGGGGCGATCAGCCCCAGCATTTT
TRBJ2-7 TRBV27 TRBD2 - CASSYLAGDLYF TGTGCCAGCAGTTATTTAGCGGGAGATCTGTACTTC
TRBJ1-3 TRBV28 - - CASLEGVSGNTIYF TGTGCCAGCTTGGAGGGAGTCTCTGGAAACACCATATATTTT
TRBJ2-3 TRBV2 - once CASKALEGGDTQYF TGTGCCAGCAAGGCACTAGAGGGGGGAGATACGCAGTATTTT
TRBJ1-1 TRBV15 - - CATRVGATEAFF TGTGCCACACGGGTGGGGGCCACTGAAGCTTTCTTT
TRBJ2-5 TRBV5-1 TRBD1 - CASRTGQQETQYF TGCGCCAGCAGGACGGGACAGCAAGAGACCCAGTACTTC
TRBJ2-3 TRBV18 - - CASSPGIITDTQYF TGTGCCAGCTCACCAGGCATCATCACAGATACGCAGTATTTT
TRBJ2-5 TRBV6-6 - - CASSRGTRGETQYF TGTGCCAGCAGTAGAGGGACAAGGGGGGAGACCCAGTACTTC
TRBJ2-7 TRBV2 - - CASTPDWGAYEQYF TGTGCCAGCACCCCCGATTGGGGAGCCTACGAGCAGTACTTC
TRBJ2-2 TRBV28 - - CASSPGGGTGELFF TGTGCCAGCAGCCCAGGGGGGGGCACCGGGGAGCTGTTTTTT
TRBJ2-1 TRBV7-2 TRBD2 - CASSLVGLAISYNEQFF TGTGCCAGCAGCTTAGTGGGACTAGCGATCTCCTACAATGAGCAGTTCTTC